This T cell receptor (beta chain) was identified during a study of blood T cell repertoires in COVID-19. Background on the study: PBMCs, B-cell-depleted T cells, or T cells provided the cDNA or gDNA that made up the material.

Participant age was about 18 to 89 years, and participants resided in fewer than 30 US areas. The length of the CDR3 is 15 residues. The junction had 5 bases not matched to a gene; V was cut back by 5 bases and J by 3 bases. Germline CDR1 LNHNV, CDR2 YYDKDF (reference sequence). Repertoires were generated with immunoSEQ multiplex PCR, while TCRdb's copy carries only in-frame clones and drops some. The data hold about 190,000 clones, with roughly 86% observed a single time. The TCR originated in a woman between 25 and 40 years old who had recovered from COVID-19. This rearrangement joins TRBV15 to TRBJ2-2; TRBD1 matches at 8 bases. The sample comprised PBMCs or T cells enriched from blood (not recorded which). The CDR3 DNA is TGTGCCACCAGCTCTGGACAGGGCGACACCGGGGAGCTGTTTTTT. Its translation: CATSSGQGDTGELFF.